These 22 T cell receptor beta chains were sequenced from one sample in a study of OX40 agonist ivuxolimab in advanced cancers. Method: immunoSEQ multiplex PCR; TCRdb's copy keeps in-frame clones and lacks some. The data contain tens of thousands of clones, 88% of them singletons. The sequencing used CD4+ or CD8+ T cells sorted from blood, collected in a trial of the OX40 agonist ivuxolimab. Every receptor here comes from an adult with an advanced solid tumor such as melanoma, head and neck, liver or kidney cancer.

The V call is TRBV7-9, the J call TRBJ2-1; tentative D call: TRBD1 (6 bases). V was clipped by 1 base and J by 5 bases, with 9 bases between them. This CDR3 is built from 14 residues. CDR1 and CDR2 (germline): SEHNR, FQNEAQ (reference sequence). CDR3 residues: CASSLGTADNEQFF. The CDR3, as DNA: TGTGCCAGCAGCTTAGGGACAGCGGACAATGAGCAGTTCTTC.

Worth noting for this clone: A read error may account for a junction end that differs from germline. The chain uses TRBV10-3 and TRBJ2-2; 8 bases are shared with TRBD2. Germline V lookup: CDR1 ENHRY, CDR2 SYGVKD. The CDR3 loop spans 14 amino acids. The CDR3 spells CATSSGLDTWELFF. The CDR3 nucleotides read TGTGCCACCTCTAGCGGGTTGGACACCTGGGAGCTGTTTTTT.

V is TRBV7-8 and J is TRBJ1-3; the D gene is possibly TRBD1 (5 bases). Trimming cost V 0 bases and J 4 bases, with 13 bases left between them. From germline, CDR1 is SGHVS and CDR2 FQNEAQ. This CDR3 is 16 amino acids long. The CDR3 is CASSLAGDPYGNTIYF. The CDR3, as DNA: TGTGCCAGCAGCTTAGCGGGGGACCCTTACGGAAACACCATATATTTT.

The CDR3 protein is CASSFYGRERNEQFF. DNA of the CDR3: TGTGCCAGCAGTTTTTACGGGAGGGAAAGAAATGAGCAGTTCTTC. The rearrangement uses TRBV28 and TRBJ2-1, with TRBD2 matching 8 bases. The CDR3 is 15 residues long. Germline CDR1 is MDHEN and CDR2 is SYDVKM. With 3 bases clipped from V and 7 bases from J, the junction kept 8 bases outside the gene matches.

The chain joins TRBV6-1 to TRBJ2-5; D ambiguous. This CDR3 contains 14 residues. CDR1 and CDR2 (germline): MNHNS, SASEGT. V was cut by 3 bases and J by 1 base, with 9 bases left in between. DNA of the CDR3: TGTGCCAGCAGTGAGGGGTTCTTCCAAGAGACCCAGTACTTC. It yields the protein CASSEGFFQETQYF.

A single count supports this clone. The rearrangement uses TRBV14 and TRBJ2-1; D is undetermined. This CDR3 region has 17 residues. Germline CDR1 reads SGHDN; CDR2 reads FVKESK. Trimming pared 1 base from V and 7 bases from J, leaving 20 bases between. The CDR3 loop reads CASSQASLDPFLNEQFF. The CDR3 DNA reads as TGTGCCAGCAGCCAAGCCTCTCTAGACCCTTTTTTAAATGAGCAGTTCTTC.

The rearrangement joins TRBV19 to TRBJ1-3, with a weak D call TRBD1 (5 bases). Deletions cut 6 bases from V and 4 bases from J, with 13 bases between. The CDR3 contains 14 residues. Germline-derived CDR1 and CDR2 are LNHDA and SQIVND (reference sequence). The CDR3 DNA reads as TGTGCCAGTAGGACCGCGGCAGGGGGAAACACCATATATTTT. Encoded protein: CASRTAAGGNTIYF.

The CDR3 region is CAGSPDSFSGNTIYF. The DNA for the CDR3 is TGTGCCGGATCTCCGGACAGTTTCTCTGGAAACACCATATATTTT. V and J are TRBV6-1 and TRBJ1-3, with D perhaps TRBD1 (6 bases). The CDR3 covers 15 residues. With 11 bases removed from V and 0 bases from J, the gap between germline ends came to 17 bases. Looked up from germline, CDR1 is MNHNS and CDR2 is SASEGT.

CDR3 loop: CASSWGYRYYEQYF. Here the CDR3 DNA reads TGTGCCAGCAGTTGGGGGTACCGATACTACGAGCAGTACTTC. The rearrangement links TRBV27 to TRBJ2-7, with D perhaps matching TRBD1 or TRBD2 (5 bases each). CDR3 length: 14 residues. Germline CDR1 reads MNHEY; CDR2 reads SMNVEV (reference sequence). Trimming removed 4 bases at V and 3 bases at J, with 13 bases between.

This clone was observed once. CDR3 loop: CASSPGTGKSNQPQHF. The CDR3 DNA sequence: TGTGCCAGCTCACCAGGGACAGGGAAGAGCAATCAGCCCCAGCATTTT. The genes are TRBV18 and TRBJ1-5; TRBD1 matches 9 bases. CDR1 is KGHSH, CDR2 LQKENI, per germline. V gave up 2 bases and J gave up 1 base; unmatched junction bases: 3. CDR3 length equals 16 residues.

This chain joins TRBV11-3 and TRBJ2-3; TRBD2 is a possible D gene (5 bases). The V gene lost 0 bases and the J gene lost 5 bases, with 6 bases spanning the gap. The CDR3 contains 13 residues. Germline lookup yields CDR1 SGHNT and CDR2 YENEEA. The DNA of the CDR3 is TGTGCCAGCAGCTTAGAACTAGAAGATACGCAGTATTTT. It codes for CASSLELEDTQYF. Full variable domain (rest looked up from reference TRBV11-3 and TRBJ2-3): EAGVVQSPRYKIIEKKQPVAFWCNPISGHNTLYWYLQNLGQGPELLIRYENEEAVDDSQLPKDRFSAERLKGVDSTLKIQPAELGDSAVYLCASSLELEDTQYFGPGTRLTVL.

This chain links TRBV11-2 with TRBJ1-3, with D unclear. Germline loops: CDR1 SGHAT, CDR2 FQNNGV. The CDR3 consists of 14 residues. Trimming stripped 3 bases from V and 3 bases from J, with 9 bases between. CDR3 loop: CASSFMGNGNTIYF. CDR3 nucleotide sequence: TGTGCCAGCAGCTTCATGGGTAATGGAAACACCATATATTTT.

This chain links TRBV18 with TRBJ2-1, with 9 bases fitting TRBD2. CDR3 length: 18 amino acids. Trimming cost V 1 base and J 6 bases; bases outside gene matches: 13. The V gene's germline CDR1 is KGHSH and CDR2 LQKENI. CDR3 in amino acids: CASSPRSAGLAGLNEQFF. CDR3 DNA sequence: TGTGCCAGCTCACCACGATCGGCGGGACTAGCTGGACTCAATGAGCAGTTCTTC.

The chain couples TRBV2 to TRBJ2-7, with TRBD2 as a possible D gene (5 bases). This CDR3 has 15 amino acids. Germline CDR1 SNHLY, CDR2 FYNNEI. V was clipped by 0 bases and J by 5 bases, with 14 bases between them. CDR3 amino acids: CASSEAERAWDEQYF. The CDR3 DNA reads as TGTGCCAGCAGTGAAGCTGAGAGGGCCTGGGACGAGCAGTACTTC.

V gene TRBV28 combines with J gene TRBJ1-2, with D hard to call. V gave up 6 bases and J gave up 0 bases, with 11 bases separating them. The CDR3 sequence is 14 residues long. The germline V gene encodes CDR1 MDHEN and CDR2 SYDVKM. The CDR3 is CASRPDSTNYGYTF. The CDR3 bases are TGTGCCAGCAGGCCAGACTCGACTAACTATGGCTACACCTTC.

CDR3 sequence: CASSFSGFWTDTQYF. CDR3 in DNA: TGTGCCAGCAGTTTCTCGGGCTTTTGGACAGATACGCAGTATTTT. The rearrangement links TRBV28 to TRBJ2-3; no clear D. Trimming stripped 3 bases from V and 3 bases from J, with 13 bases between. Looked up from germline, CDR1 is MDHEN and CDR2 is SYDVKM. The CDR3 length is 15 residues.

The CDR3 DNA follows: TGCAGCGCCACCCAAGACGGAGCGGGGGGATCCACAGATACGCAGTATTTT. Translated, it gives CSATQDGAGGSTDTQYF. The V gene is TRBV29-1, the J gene TRBJ2-3, with 9 bases that match TRBD2. The CDR3 is 17 residues long. Losses at the gene ends were 7 bases for V and 2 bases for J; bases not matched to a gene: 16. Germline CDR1 reads SQVTM; CDR2 reads ANQGSEA.

This clone was seen once. The chain uses TRBV6-1 and TRBJ2-3; D may be TRBD1 (5 bases). CDR1 and CDR2 (germline): MNHNS, SASEGT. The CDR3 is 13 residues long. V was trimmed by 0 bases and J by 4 bases, leaving 5 bases between them. CDR3: CASSEAGPDTQYF. CDR3 nucleotide sequence: TGTGCCAGCAGTGAAGCGGGGCCAGATACGCAGTATTTT.

J is TRBJ2-7 and V is TRBV5-1; 8 nucleotides agree with TRBD1. The junction had 12 bases not matched to a gene; V was cut back by 4 bases and J by 6 bases. This CDR3 comprises 15 residues. Germline V gene lookup returns CDR1 SGHRS and CDR2 YFSETQ. CDR3 sequence (DNA): TGCGCCAGCAGCCCGGCCGGACAGGGAACAGGCGAGCAGTACTTC. Translation gives CASSPAGQGTGEQYF.

This clone has just one count. This chain uses TRBV23-1 with TRBJ2-7; 11 bases agree with TRBD2. TRBV23-1 is placed among ORFs of uncertain function. The CDR3 is 14 amino acids. Trimming at V came to 6 bases and at J to 1 base, leaving 2 bases not matched to a gene. CDR3 residues: CASRLAGDSYEQYF. CDR3 in DNA: TGCGCCAGCAGACTAGCGGGGGATTCCTACGAGCAGTACTTC.

This clone has a single count. The chain joins TRBV10-1 to TRBJ2-7; no firm D call. Trimming removed 6 bases at V and 6 bases at J, with 15 bases between. CDR1 is WNHNN and CDR2 is SYGVQD in the germline V gene (reference sequence). The CDR3 is made up of 13 amino acids. CDR3 sequence reads: CASSPSIASEQYF. CDR3 sequence (DNA): TGCGCCAGCAGCCCCTCGATAGCAAGCGAGCAGTACTTC.

This chain uses TRBV19 with TRBJ1-1, with 12 positions matching TRBD1. The CDR3 totals 14 residues. J was trimmed by 7 bases and V by 4 bases; bases with no gene match: 4. Germline V gene data show CDR1 as LNHDA and CDR2 as SQIVND (reference sequence). The CDR3 is CASSTGQGAGEAFF. CDR3 DNA: TGTGCCAGTAGTACGGGACAGGGGGCTGGTGAAGCTTTCTTT.